This TCR beta chain was obtained from a study of cytomegalovirus exposure and HLA in healthy donors. This PCR relied on a set of 60 Vbeta primers and 13 Jbeta primers. Sequencing used immunoSEQ multiplex PCR; TCRdb keeps in-frame clones, though not all of them. The data hold roughly 140,000 clones, with around three quarters observed a single time. Germline CDR1 and CDR2: MGHRA and YSYEKL. The CDR3 consists of 15 residues. In the case of this clone: Relative to the germline gene, one junction end is altered; a read error may explain this.

Sequenced: PBMCs. The clonotype originates from a woman between 35 and 50 years old in good health and CMV-seronegative. The chain is built from TRBV4-1 and TRBJ1-2; no firm D call. CDR3 loop: CAGSRLIGERYGYTF. CDR3 DNA sequence: TGCGCCGGCAGCCGCCTAATCGGGGAGCGCTATGGCTACACCTTC.